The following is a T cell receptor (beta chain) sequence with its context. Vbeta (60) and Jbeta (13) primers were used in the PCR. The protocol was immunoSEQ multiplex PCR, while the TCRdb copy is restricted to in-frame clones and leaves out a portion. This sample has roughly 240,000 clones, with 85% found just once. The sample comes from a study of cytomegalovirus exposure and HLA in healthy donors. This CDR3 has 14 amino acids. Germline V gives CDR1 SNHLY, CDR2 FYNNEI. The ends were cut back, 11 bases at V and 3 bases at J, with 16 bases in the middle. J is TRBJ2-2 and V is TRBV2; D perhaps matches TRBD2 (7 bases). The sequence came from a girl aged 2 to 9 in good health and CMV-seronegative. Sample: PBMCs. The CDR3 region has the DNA TGTGCCGGTAGACGGGGGGCGTACACCGGGGAGCTGTTTTTT. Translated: CAGRRGAYTGELFF. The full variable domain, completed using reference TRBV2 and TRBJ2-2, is EPEVTQTPSHQVTQMGQEVILRCVPISNHLYFYWYRQILGQKVEFLVSFYNNEISEKSEIFDDQFSVERPDGSNFTLKIRSTKLEDSAMYFCAGRRGAYTGELFFGEGSRLTVL.